This TCR beta chain was found in a study of blood T cell repertoires in COVID-19. The wider study: In each case, the material was cDNA or gDNA derived from T cells, B-cell-depleted T cells, or PBMCs.

Authors' data handling: Cell counts per sample came from amplifying reference gene primers. The protocol was immunoSEQ multiplex PCR, while the TCRdb copy is restricted to in-frame clones and leaves out a portion. The V and J calls and clone size are taken from that table; D and trimming were inferred from the DNA. The sample yields around 300,000 clones, 75% to 90% seen once. Trimming stripped 1 base from V and 0 bases from J, with 10 bases between. Germline loops: CDR1 SGHRS, CDR2 YFSETQ. CDR3 length: 16 amino acids. Each participant's cohort was designated according to participant-reported clinical history.

This receptor was taken from a man aged 25 to 40 who had recovered from COVID-19. The chain carries TRBV5-1 and TRBJ2-2; D is unresolved. Material: PBMCs or T cells enriched from blood (not recorded which). In nucleotides, the CDR3 is TGCGCCAGCAGCTTGCCGCACAGTACGAACACCGGGGAGCTGTTTTTT. It yields the protein CASSLPHSTNTGELFF.